The entry below describes one TCR beta chain. Authors' processing steps: Reference gene primer amplification yielded estimated nucleated cell counts. Repertoires were generated with immunoSEQ multiplex PCR, while TCRdb's copy carries only in-frame clones and drops some. V, J and clone size are those of that table, while D and trimming were read from the DNA. This repertoire shows 170,000 or so clones, approximately 90% found once; its top ten account for 6.5% to 8.5%. The data were obtained in a study of blood T cell repertoires in COVID-19. Overall study: PBMCs, B-cell-depleted T cells, or T cells provided the cDNA or gDNA that made up the material.

Adults between about 18 and 89 years of age took part from 20 to 25 US areas. Symptom resolution, clearance, or two negative PCRs marked the recovered donors of Cohort 3. Looked up from germline, CDR1 is MNHEY and CDR2 is SMNVEV (reference sequence). The CDR3 sequence is 13 residues long. Trimming left V 5 bases short and J 2 bases short, with 6 bases between. Sample: PBMCs or T cells enriched from blood (not recorded which). This TCR came from a woman in her 50s who had recovered from COVID-19. The chain uses TRBV27 and TRBJ2-2; no definite D call. The CDR3 sequence: CASSLENTGELFF. The CDR3 bases are TGTGCCAGCAGTCTAGAAAACACCGGGGAGCTGTTTTTT.